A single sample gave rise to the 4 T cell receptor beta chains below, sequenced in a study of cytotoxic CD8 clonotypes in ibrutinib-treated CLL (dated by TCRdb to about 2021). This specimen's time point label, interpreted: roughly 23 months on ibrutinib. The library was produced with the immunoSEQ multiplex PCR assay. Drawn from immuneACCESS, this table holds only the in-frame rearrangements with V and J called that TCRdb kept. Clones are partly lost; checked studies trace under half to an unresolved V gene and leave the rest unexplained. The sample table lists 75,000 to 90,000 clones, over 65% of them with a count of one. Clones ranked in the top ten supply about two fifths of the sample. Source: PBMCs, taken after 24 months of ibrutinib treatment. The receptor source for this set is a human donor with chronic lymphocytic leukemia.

The CDR3 loop is CASSSTGRLNTEAFF. The CDR3 coding sequence is TGTGCCAGCAGCAGTACCGGCCGGTTGAACACTGAAGCTTTCTTT. This chain joins TRBV16 and TRBJ1-1; D remains unclear. Looked up from germline, CDR1 is KGHSY and CDR2 is FQNENV. The length of the CDR3 is 15 residues. The V and J ends lost 5 bases and 0 bases respectively, with 13 bases between them.

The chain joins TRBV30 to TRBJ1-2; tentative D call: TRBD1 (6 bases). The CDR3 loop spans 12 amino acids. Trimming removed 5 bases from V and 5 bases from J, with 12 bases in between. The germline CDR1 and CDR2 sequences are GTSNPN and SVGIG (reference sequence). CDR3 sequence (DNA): TGTGCCTGGGGGGAACAGGGATATGGCTACACCTTC. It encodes CAWGEQGYGYTF.

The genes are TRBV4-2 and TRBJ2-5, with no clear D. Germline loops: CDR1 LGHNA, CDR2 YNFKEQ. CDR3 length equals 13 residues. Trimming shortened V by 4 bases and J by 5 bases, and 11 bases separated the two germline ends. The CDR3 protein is CASSLTLRETQYF. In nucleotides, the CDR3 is TGTGCCAGCAGCCTAACCCTGAGGGAGACCCAGTACTTC.

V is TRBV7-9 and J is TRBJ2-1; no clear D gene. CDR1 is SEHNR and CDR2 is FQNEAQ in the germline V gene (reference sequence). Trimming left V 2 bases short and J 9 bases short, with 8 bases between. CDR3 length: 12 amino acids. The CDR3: CASSLMWGEQFF. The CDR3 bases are TGTGCCAGCAGCTTAATGTGGGGTGAGCAGTTCTTC.